The 31 T cell receptor beta chains below come from one sample, sequenced in a study of cytomegalovirus exposure and HLA in healthy donors (TCRdb year 2017). Library preparation employed the immunoSEQ multiplex PCR assay. For the multiplex PCR, a mixture combining 60 forward primers for TCR Vbeta segments and 13 reverse primers for TCR Jbeta segments was used. TCRdb took over this immuneACCESS table, retaining in-frame rearrangements with V and J assigned. Such tables are incomplete; in checked studies, under half of the missing clones stem from an unresolved V gene, and the remainder is unexplained. Within this sample are about 150,000 clones, with roughly four fifths of them counted one time only. Over 1.2% of the sample belongs to the ten largest clones. The sample comprised PBMCs. The receptors were sampled from a man between 18 and 29 years old in good health and CMV-seronegative.

The chain is built from TRBV7-9 and TRBJ2-3; 7 bases are a match to TRBD1. Looked up from germline, CDR1 is SEHNR and CDR2 is FQNEAQ (reference sequence). V gave up 1 base and J gave up 0 bases; unmatched junction bases: 10. This CDR3 is 18 amino acids long. The CDR3 sequence is CASSLVVMRQGSTDTQYF. The CDR3 DNA is TGTGCCAGCAGCTTAGTGGTGATGAGACAGGGTAGCACAGATACGCAGTATTTT.

The chain combines TRBV10-2 with TRBJ2-5; D is possibly TRBD2 (6 bases). This CDR3 is built from 12 residues. V lost 8 bases and J lost 4, with 11 bases in between. CDR1 and CDR2 from the germline V gene are WSHSY and SAAADI. CDR3 nucleotide sequence: TGCGCCAGCGCCAGGGACTTAGAGACCCAGTACTTC. Protein: CASARDLETQYF.

The chain employs TRBV28 and TRBJ1-2, with D unclear. CDR3 length equals 14 residues. V was shortened by 6 bases and J by 7 bases, with 18 bases between the two germline ends. Germline CDR1 is MDHEN and CDR2 is SYDVKM. The CDR3 bases are TGTGCCAGCAGCCGTGCGGGCGGGCGAGGTGGCTACACCTTC. Translated: CASSRAGGRGGYTF.

The chain recombines TRBV5-8 with TRBJ2-7; maybe TRBD2 (7 bases). The germline CDR1 and CDR2 sequences are SGHTS and YDEGEE. The CDR3 runs to 16 residues. V shed 4 bases and J shed 7 bases, with 24 bases lying between them. CDR3 in DNA: TGTGCCAGCAGCACGGGGCGGGGGACAAAGCATTGGGAGCAGTACTTC. It yields the protein CASSTGRGTKHWEQYF. The complete variable domain, with remaining parts taken from reference TRBV5-8 and TRBJ2-7, reads EAGVTQSPTHLIKTRGQQATLRCSPISGHTSVYWYQQALGLGLQFLLWYDEGEERNRGNFPPRFSGRQFPNYSSELNVNALELEDSALYLCASSTGRGTKHWEQYFGPGTRLTVT.

The V gene is TRBV7-9, the J gene TRBJ2-5; 9 bases are a match to TRBD1. The CDR3 loop spans 13 amino acids. J gave up 11 bases and V 5 bases, and 9 bases lay outside the gene matches. Germline lookup yields CDR1 SEHNR and CDR2 FQNEAQ (reference sequence). CDR3 residues: CASSRDRVWGQYF. The CDR3 DNA sequence: TGTGCCAGCAGCAGGGACAGGGTCTGGGGGCAGTACTTC.

The sample holds one count of this clone. The chain combines TRBV5-1 with TRBJ2-5; D not resolved. CDR1 is SGHRS, CDR2 YFSETQ, per germline. V dropped 1 base and J dropped 5 bases, with 9 bases sitting between them. This CDR3 has 13 residues. The CDR3 DNA is TGCGCCAGCAGCTTGATTCCCAGTGAGACCCAGTACTTC. It is translated as CASSLIPSETQYF.

The chain's CDR3 is CALGGTSGIIFYEQYF. The CDR3 DNA sequence: TGTGCCTTAGGTGGAACTAGCGGGATTATATTCTACGAGCAGTACTTC. The chain carries TRBV19 and TRBJ2-7, with 10 bases aligning to TRBD2. The germline CDR1 and CDR2 sequences are LNHDA and SQIVND (reference sequence). J lost 3 bases, V lost 11 bases, and 16 bases had no gene match. This CDR3 region has 16 residues.

CDR3 coding DNA: TGTGCCAGCAGCGGCAACAGGGAAACCTTAGATACGCAGTATTTT. This encodes CASSGNRETLDTQYF. V gene TRBV9 combines with J gene TRBJ2-3; D perhaps matches TRBD1 (6 bases). Germline V CDR1 and CDR2: SGDLS, YYNGEE. There are 15 residues in the CDR3. V dropped 3 bases and J dropped 5 bases, with 16 bases sitting between them.

The V and J genes are TRBV19 and TRBJ2-7, with 11 positions matching TRBD1. V dropped 5 bases and J dropped 6; count of bases not matched to a gene: 9. This CDR3 region has 15 residues. Germline V gene sequence: CDR1 LNHDA, CDR2 SQIVND (reference sequence). Here the CDR3 reads CASSVPGQGGREQYF. The CDR3 DNA is TGTGCCAGTAGTGTCCCGGGACAGGGGGGACGCGAGCAGTACTTC.

The V call is TRBV27, the J call TRBJ1-1; 7 bases match TRBD1. The germline gives CDR1 MNHEY, CDR2 SMNVEV (reference sequence). V lost 4 bases to trimming and J lost 3 bases; unmatched junction nucleotides: 2. The CDR3 length is 13 residues. The CDR3 DNA reads as TGTGCCAGCAGTTCGACAGGGTACACTGAAGCTTTCTTT. As protein: CASSSTGYTEAFF.

V and J are TRBV27 and TRBJ1-1; D unclear. Germline CDR1 reads MNHEY; CDR2 reads SMNVEV (reference sequence). V lost 3 bases to trimming and J lost 1 base, with 9 bases between them. The CDR3 has 14 amino acids. Here the CDR3 reads CASSLVSGNTEAFF. For the CDR3, the DNA is TGTGCCAGCAGTTTGGTATCGGGGAACACTGAAGCTTTCTTT.

The rearrangement joins TRBV27 to TRBJ1-1; no firm D call. Trimming left V 0 bases short and J 4 bases short, with 12 bases between. Looked up from germline, CDR1 is MNHEY and CDR2 is SMNVEV (reference sequence). The CDR3 has 15 amino acids. CDR3 sequence (DNA): TGTGCCAGCAGTTTATCGATCACAGTCGGCACTGAAGCTTTCTTT. This encodes CASSLSITVGTEAFF.

The V and J genes are TRBV29-1 and TRBJ2-7; 14 positions match TRBD2. This CDR3 has 16 amino acids. Per germline, CDR1 SQVTM and CDR2 ANQGSEA. The V and J ends lost 4 bases and 3 bases, in that order; junction bases with no gene match: 8. Here the CDR3 reads CSVGLTSGRAYYEQYF. As DNA, the CDR3 is TGCAGCGTTGGATTGACTAGCGGGAGGGCCTACTACGAGCAGTACTTC.

The chain uses TRBV7-9 and TRBJ1-2; 9 bases map to TRBD1. With V trimmed by 5 bases and J by 2 bases, 3 bases remained unmatched. The CDR3 runs 14 residues. Germline assignment: CDR1 SEHNR and CDR2 FQNEAQ (reference sequence). CDR3 bases: TGTGCCAGCAGCACACAGGGGGCAAACTATGGCTACACCTTC. Protein: CASSTQGANYGYTF. Full variable domain (rest looked up from reference TRBV7-9 and TRBJ1-2): DTGVSQNPRHKITKRGQNVTFRCDPISEHNRLYWYRQTLGQGPEFLTYFQNEAQLEKSRLLSDRFSAERPKGSFSTLEIQRTEQGDSAMYLCASSTQGANYGYTFGSGTRLTVV.

This clone came up once. The chain carries TRBV10-2 and TRBJ2-4; 12 nucleotides match TRBD2. With 6 bases clipped from V and 5 bases from J, the junction kept 2 bases outside the gene matches. The CDR3 contains 14 residues. The germline CDR1 and CDR2 sequences are WSHSY and SAAADI. The CDR3 protein is CASRRTSGENIQYF. The CDR3 DNA follows: TGCGCCAGCAGGCGGACTAGCGGGGAAAACATTCAGTACTTC.

V is TRBV5-1 and J is TRBJ2-2; 11 bases line up with TRBD1. Looked up from germline, CDR1 is SGHRS and CDR2 is YFSETQ. The V and J ends lost 4 bases and 3 bases, in that order; junction bases with no gene match: 8. The CDR3 runs to 17 residues. CDR3 residues: CASSLGQGATYTGELFF. CDR3 coding DNA: TGCGCCAGCAGCCTCGGACAGGGGGCAACTTACACCGGGGAGCTGTTTTTT.

The table lists this clone with a count of one. The gene calls are TRBV6-5 and TRBJ1-1, with TRBD1 matching over 9 bases. Germline CDR1 and CDR2: MNHEY and SVGAGI. CDR3 size: 14 residues. V lost 7 bases and J lost 5; bases outside the gene matches: 8. CDR3 loop: CASTTDRGVTEAFF. The CDR3 DNA sequence: TGTGCCAGCACTACGGACAGGGGAGTTACTGAAGCTTTCTTT.

The chain employs TRBV28 and TRBJ2-5, with TRBD2 matching 8 bases. The length of the CDR3 is 14 residues. Germline assignment: CDR1 MDHEN and CDR2 SYDVKM. The V segment lost 7 bases and the J segment 3 bases; nucleotides outside the gene matches: 7. CDR3 loop: CASISSGPKETQYF. DNA of the CDR3: TGTGCCAGCATCTCTAGCGGGCCCAAAGAGACCCAGTACTTC. Drawing the rest from reference TRBV28 and TRBJ2-5, the complete variable domain is DVKVTQSSRYLVKRTGEKVFLECVQDMDHENMFWYRQDPGLGLRLIYFSYDVKMKEKGDIPEGYSVSREKKERFSLILESASTNQTSMYLCASISSGPKETQYFGPGTRLLVL.

This clone turned up a few times. V usage is TRBV4-1 and J usage is TRBJ2-1, with D tentatively TRBD2 (6 bases). V lost 4 bases and J 9 bases, leaving 10 bases between the germline ends. The CDR3 spans 12 residues. Germline V gene lookup returns CDR1 MGHRA and CDR2 YSYEKL. The CDR3 DNA reads TGCGCCAGCAGCCCGATGGGGGGTGAGCAGTTCTTC. Amino acid sequence: CASSPMGGEQFF.

V gene TRBV10-3 combines with J gene TRBJ2-7, with TRBD2 identical over 9 bases. The ends lost 4 bases at V and 6 bases at J; junction bases unmatched: 10. CDR3 length equals 15 residues. Per germline, CDR1 ENHRY and CDR2 SYGVKD. CDR3 amino acids: CAISAGLASAAEQYF. Written as DNA, the CDR3 is TGTGCCATCAGTGCGGGACTAGCAAGCGCAGCCGAGCAGTACTTC.

This chain links TRBV7-6 with TRBJ2-2; perhaps TRBD1 as D (5 bases). The ends were cut back, 3 bases at V and 5 bases at J, with 13 bases in the middle. Germline V gene data show CDR1 as SGHVS and CDR2 as FNYEAQ. The CDR3 covers 15 residues. The CDR3 protein is CASSLDNAPTGELFF. CDR3 bases: TGTGCCAGCAGCTTGGACAACGCCCCGACCGGGGAGCTGTTTTTT.

The J gene is TRBJ2-1, the V gene TRBV19; TRBD1 agrees at 7 bases. The CDR3 sequence is 12 residues long. V was clipped by 7 bases and J by 10 bases; unmatched bases: 7. Germline V lookup: CDR1 LNHDA, CDR2 SQIVND (reference sequence). The CDR3 DNA reads TGTGCCAGTACCCGGGACAGAAGAGAGCAGTTCTTC. It yields the protein CASTRDRREQFF.

This chain uses TRBV19 with TRBJ2-5, with TRBD2 matching over 9 bases. V was clipped by 4 bases and J by 3 bases; unmatched bases: 6. This CDR3 is built from 15 residues. Germline assignment: CDR1 LNHDA and CDR2 SQIVND (reference sequence). CDR3 protein: CASSNPGLAKETQYF. CDR3 coding DNA: TGTGCCAGTAGTAACCCGGGACTAGCAAAAGAGACCCAGTACTTC.

CDR3 sequence reads: CASSHQTSSGRFTDTQYF. CDR3 in DNA: TGTGCCAGCAGCCACCAAACCTCTAGCGGGCGATTCACAGATACGCAGTATTTT. This rearrangement joins TRBV14 to TRBJ2-3; 8 positions match TRBD2. This CDR3 is 18 amino acids long. CDR1 and CDR2 from the germline V gene are SGHDN and FVKESK. The V and J ends lost 3 bases and 2 bases, in that order; junction bases with no gene match: 13.

The rearrangement joins TRBV5-1 to TRBJ1-6; possible D gene TRBD1, 6 bases. There are 14 residues in the CDR3. Germline CDR1 is SGHRS and CDR2 is YFSETQ. Deletions cut 3 bases from V and 5 bases from J, with 9 bases between. CDR3 coding DNA: TGCGCCAGCAGCTCGGGACAAGATAATTCACCCCTCCACTTT. It specifies CASSSGQDNSPLHF.

The rearrangement uses TRBV2 and TRBJ2-1; 8 bases line up with TRBD2. V shed 4 bases and J 6 bases; nucleotides not matched to a gene: 8. Per the germline V gene, CDR1 is SNHLY and CDR2 is FYNNEI. The CDR3 covers 15 residues. This CDR3 is CASSASGGPPNEQFF. The CDR3 bases are TGTGCCAGCAGTGCAAGCGGGGGCCCCCCCAATGAGCAGTTCTTC. The whole variable domain, filled in from reference TRBV2 and TRBJ2-1, reads EPEVTQTPSHQVTQMGQEVILRCVPISNHLYFYWYRQILGQKVEFLVSFYNNEISEKSEIFDDQFSVERPDGSNFTLKIRSTKLEDSAMYFCASSASGGPPNEQFFGPGTRLTVL.

This clone was picked up a small number of times. The chain recombines TRBV10-1 with TRBJ2-2, with D perhaps matching TRBD2 (6 bases). CDR1 WNHNN and CDR2 SYGVQD come from the germline V gene (reference sequence). With 8 bases removed from V and 5 bases from J, the gap between germline ends came to 12 bases. There are 13 residues in the CDR3. The CDR3 nucleotides are TGCGCCAGCGGGGGACTGAGAACCGGGGAGCTGTTTTTT. Encoded protein: CASGGLRTGELFF.

The chain joins TRBV7-9 to TRBJ1-2; D is ambiguous. CDR1 is SEHNR, CDR2 FQNEAQ, per germline (reference sequence). Between the trimmed V and J ends, which lost 5 bases and 1 base, there was a span of 11 bases. This CDR3 has 14 residues. Here the CDR3 reads CASSSGTFNYGYTF. CDR3 nucleotide sequence: TGTGCCAGCAGCAGCGGAACCTTTAACTATGGCTACACCTTC.

Only a few counts were recorded for this clone. The CDR3 reads CASRGTASGNTIYF. The CDR3 bases are TGTGCCAGCAGGGGGACAGCCTCTGGAAACACCATATATTTT. The J gene is TRBJ1-3, the V gene TRBV27, with 7 positions matching TRBD1. V lost 6 bases, J lost 0 bases, and 2 bases stayed unmatched. Germline V lookup: CDR1 MNHEY, CDR2 SMNVEV (reference sequence). This CDR3 region has 14 residues.

The chain is built from TRBV5-4 and TRBJ2-2, with D maybe TRBD2 (5 bases). The length of the CDR3 is 14 residues. The germline V and J ends were trimmed by 4 bases and 4 bases, with 11 bases remaining between them. Germline-derived CDR1 and CDR2 are SGHNT and YYREEE (reference sequence). The CDR3 DNA is TGTGCCAGCAGCCTCCAGGCGGGCACCGGGGAGCTGTTTTTT. This translates into CASSLQAGTGELFF.

The chain joins TRBV27 to TRBJ2-1, with D tentatively TRBD1 (6 bases). The CDR3 length is 15 residues. V lost 3 bases, J lost 5 bases, and 14 bases lay in between. Germline loops: CDR1 MNHEY, CDR2 SMNVEV (reference sequence). The CDR3 coding sequence is TGTGCCAGCAGTTTGACAGGTTGGGAAAACAATGAGCAGTTCTTC. Translating gives CASSLTGWENNEQFF.